Listed below are T cell receptor beta chains from one sample, sequenced in a study of blood T cells in healthy people across ages. TCRdb re-derived calls from the 5' RACE reads in MiXCR, one entry per CDR3 protein. Of about 510,000 distinct CDR3 sequences detected, 27% appear once; the ten largest clones hold over 3.5%. In addition, the sample was reused for a study of T cells of mothers and their children.

Sequenced material: blood. These receptor sequences come from a boy aged 2 to 10 in good health. Both conserved end residues are part of each CDR3. The D gene is left open where the match is weak. Size tells how often a clone was seen (once, few, many) or the class of an expanded clone, and some rows leave it out.

cdr3_nt cdr3_aa v_call clone_size cdr3_length j_call d_call
TGCAGTGCTAAGGGAGGGTCGAATGAAAAACTGTTTTTT CSAKGGSNEKLFF TRBV20-1 NA 13 TRBJ1-4 NA
TGTGCCAGCAGTCCCCCAGCCGGGACAATCGGCTACACCTTC CASSPPAGTIGYTF TRBV28 few 14 TRBJ1-2 NA
TGTGCCAGCAGCCGCCCCTCTAGCGGGTCCTACAATGAGCAGTTCTTC CASSRPSSGSYNEQFF TRBV3-1 few 16 TRBJ2-1 TRBD2
TGTGCCAGCAGCTTGGTAACAGGGGGAGTTTATGGCTACACCTTC CASSLVTGGVYGYTF TRBV5-8 few 15 TRBJ1-2 TRBD1
TGTGCCAGCTCACAGACCGGGACAGGGGCTAATGAAAAACTGTTTTTT CASSQTGTGANEKLFF TRBV18 NA 16 TRBJ1-4 TRBD1
TGTGCCAGCAGCAAGGGACTAGCGGGAGATGTCACATTCGCCGGGGAGCTGTTTTTT CASSKGLAGDVTFAGELFF TRBV21-1 NA 19 TRBJ2-2 NA
TGTGCCAGCTCACGACCTGACAGGGGGCCGGATAACACTGAAGCTTTCTTT CASSRPDRGPDNTEAFF TRBV18 few 17 TRBJ1-1 TRBD1
TGTGCCACCGGGCGATGGAATCAGCCCCAGTATTTT CATGRWNQPQYF TRBV15 NA 12 TRBJ2-3 NA
TGCGCCAGCAGCCAAGAGCACCTGGGGGCAAGGGAAGATACGCAGTATTTT CASSQEHLGAREDTQYF TRBV4-1 NA 17 TRBJ2-3 NA
TGCAGTGCAACCGGACTAGCGGGGGGCCCCGTAAGCACAGATACGCAGTATTTT CSATGLAGGPVSTDTQYF TRBV20-1 NA 18 TRBJ2-3 TRBD2
TGTGCCATCAGTGAGTCTGACTTCACAGATACGCAGTATTTT CAISESDFTDTQYF TRBV10-3 few 14 TRBJ2-3 NA
TGTGCCAGCAGCCGGACTAGCGGACCCACCTACGAGCAGTACTTC CASSRTSGPTYEQYF TRBV7-2 few 15 TRBJ2-7 TRBD2
TGTGCCAGCAGGGCGGGGTCAGTGAACACTGAAGCTTTCTTT CASRAGSVNTEAFF TRBV13 NA 14 TRBJ1-1 NA
TGCAGCGTTGAAGATCTTTGGGGGCGTGGGGCCAACGTCCTGACTTTC CSVEDLWGRGANVLTF TRBV29-1 NA 16 TRBJ2-6 NA
TGCAGCGTTAAACCGGGTTCTACCTACAATGAGCAGTTCTTC CSVKPGSTYNEQFF TRBV29-1 few 14 TRBJ2-1 NA
TGTGCCAGCAGGGGCGGAGGGGCAGGGGCCAACGTCCTGACTTTC CASRGGGAGANVLTF TRBV6-5 few 15 TRBJ2-6 NA
TGCAGTGCTCTGGGACAGGCCCATAATTCACCCCTCCACTTT CSALGQAHNSPLHF TRBV20-1 few 14 TRBJ1-6 TRBD1
TGCGCCAGCAGCCAAGAGACTTATCCCGATACGCAGTATTTT CASSQETYPDTQYF TRBV4-1 few 14 TRBJ2-3 NA
TGTGCCAGCAGTGAAAATGCGTTCTTCCCCGGGACAGAGGAAGAGCAGCCCCAGCATTTT CASSENAFFPGTEEEQPQHF TRBV2 NA 20 TRBJ1-5 TRBD1
TGTGCCAGCAGGGACAGGGACTACTCTGGAAACACCATATATTTT CASRDRDYSGNTIYF TRBV2 few 15 TRBJ1-3 TRBD1
TGTGCCAGCTCTCAGGGAAGTAAGGGCGAGCAGTACTTC CASSQGSKGEQYF TRBV18 few 13 TRBJ2-7 NA
TGCAGTGCCGCCCCCGGCGAGGGGGGTGAAAAACTGTTTTTT CSAAPGEGGEKLFF TRBV20-1 NA 14 TRBJ1-4 NA
TGTGCCATCAAGGGGGGGACTAGCATCTACAATGAGCAGTTCTTC CAIKGGTSIYNEQFF TRBV28 few 15 TRBJ2-1 TRBD2
TGTGCCAGCAGCCTGAGGGGGGACTCCAACTATGGCTACACCTTC CASSLRGDSNYGYTF TRBV3-1 NA 15 TRBJ1-2 NA
TGTGCCAGCAGCGTAGCGTGGAGCTCCTACGAGCAGTACTTC CASSVAWSSYEQYF TRBV9 few 14 TRBJ2-7 NA
TGCAGCGTTGACGGAGGGGCTGCTGAAGCTTTCTTT CSVDGGAAEAFF TRBV29-1 few 12 TRBJ1-1 NA
TGTGCCAGCAGCTTGGGACTTTTGGGTAATGAGCAGTTCTTC CASSLGLLGNEQFF TRBV11-2 once 14 TRBJ2-1 NA
TGCGCCAGCAGCTTGTCAGGGGAAGGGAACACCATATATTTT CASSLSGEGNTIYF TRBV5-1 NA 14 TRBJ1-3 NA
TGCGCCAGCAGCTTCGGACAGGGGAGGGGAGAGACCCAGTACTTC CASSFGQGRGETQYF TRBV5-1 few 15 TRBJ2-5 TRBD1
TGTGCCAGCAGTCCACAGGGGAACTCCTACGAGCAGTACTTC CASSPQGNSYEQYF TRBV2 NA 14 TRBJ2-7 TRBD1
TGTGCCAGCAGCCAAACCCTAGCGGGGCCTTCCTACAATGAGCAGTTCTTC CASSQTLAGPSYNEQFF TRBV3-1 NA 17 TRBJ2-1 TRBD2
TGTGCCAGCAGTATGAGCGGGGGAGTCTACGAGCAGTACTTC CASSMSGGVYEQYF TRBV28 NA 14 TRBJ2-7 TRBD2
TGTGCCACCAGCAGAGATCACCACGAATCTAAATTTGCCGGGGAGCTGTTTTTT CATSRDHHESKFAGELFF TRBV15 NA 18 TRBJ2-2 NA
TGTGCCATCAGTGAAAGTAGGCCCAACTATGGCTACACCTTC CAISESRPNYGYTF TRBV10-3 NA 14 TRBJ1-2 NA
TGTGCCAGCAGTTTATGGACAGCGGAGACCCAGTACTTC CASSLWTAETQYF TRBV12-3/TRBV12-4 few 13 TRBJ2-5 NA
TGTGCCACCCAAATGACAGGGGATTTGTTGGAGACCCAGTACTTC CATQMTGDLLETQYF TRBV28 NA 15 TRBJ2-5 TRBD1
TGTGCCAGCAGCAAAGCGGACACAGATACGCAGTATTTT CASSKADTDTQYF TRBV6-4 NA 13 TRBJ2-3 NA
TGCAGTGCTACCCGCAGTTTAACCTACGAGCAGTACTTC CSATRSLTYEQYF TRBV20-1 many 13 TRBJ2-7 NA
TGTGCCAGCAGCGTAACGTCAACAGGGAACGCTGAAGCTTTCTTT CASSVTSTGNAEAFF TRBV9 many 15 TRBJ1-1 NA
TGTGCCAGCTCCCGTGTCCTAACCGGGACAGGGGGCCGAGAGCAGTACTTC CASSRVLTGTGGREQYF TRBV18 NA 17 TRBJ2-7 TRBD1
TGCGCCAGCAGCGTACAGGGACAGGGTCTCGAGCAGTTCTTC CASSVQGQGLEQFF TRBV5-1 NA 14 TRBJ2-1 TRBD1
TGTGCCAGCAGCTCTGACAGGGATGAGCAGTTCTTC CASSSDRDEQFF TRBV5-5 few 12 TRBJ2-1 TRBD1
TGTGCCAGCAGCCCCCCTTGGGATGAGCAGTTCTTC CASSPPWDEQFF TRBV2 few 12 TRBJ2-1 NA
TGCAGCGTTGTCCTCGGGACAGAACAAGAGACCCAGTACTTC CSVVLGTEQETQYF TRBV29-1 NA 14 TRBJ2-5 TRBD1
TGTGCCAGCAGCTTAGCTTCCCCAATGCCTTCGGTCTTC CASSLASPMPSVF TRBV7-8 few 13 TRBJ2-5 NA
TGTGCCAGCGTTAAGACAGGCGTCCCCTTTGGCTACACCTTC CASVKTGVPFGYTF TRBV6-1 NA 14 TRBJ1-2 NA
TGCAGTGCCCTAGGGGCTAGCGGGAGGGACATTCAGTACTTC CSALGASGRDIQYF TRBV20-1 NA 14 TRBJ2-4 TRBD2
TGTGCCAGTAGTATCGACAGGGCTGGGGCCAACGTCCTGACTTTC CASSIDRAGANVLTF TRBV19 few 15 TRBJ2-6 TRBD1
TGTGCCAGCAGTGAAAGGGACAGGGTTGGCCACACAGATACGCAGTATTTT CASSERDRVGHTDTQYF TRBV2 NA 17 TRBJ2-3 TRBD1
TGTGCCAGCAGCTTAACTAGCGGGAGACACAATGAGCAGGTTTTC CASSLTSGRHNEQVF TRBV7-2 NA 15 TRBJ2-1 TRBD2
TGCGCCAGCAGCTTGAAGCGCCTAGCGGGGAGTGAAGAGACCCAGTACTTC CASSLKRLAGSEETQYF TRBV5-1 NA 17 TRBJ2-5 TRBD2
TGTGCCAGCAGTCTCAGGACAGGGAGCGGCTACACCTTC CASSLRTGSGYTF TRBV12-3/TRBV12-4 few 13 TRBJ1-2 TRBD1
TGCAGCGTTGAAGATGGGAGTATGGCAGATACGCAGTATTTT CSVEDGSMADTQYF TRBV29-1 NA 14 TRBJ2-3 NA
TGTGCCAGCACCACCCCGGGTGGGTATGGCTACACCTTC CASTTPGGYGYTF TRBV5-5 few 13 TRBJ1-2 NA
TGTGCCAGCAGCGTGGGACTAGCGGGGTACTACGAGCAGTACTTC CASSVGLAGYYEQYF TRBV9 few 15 TRBJ2-7 TRBD2